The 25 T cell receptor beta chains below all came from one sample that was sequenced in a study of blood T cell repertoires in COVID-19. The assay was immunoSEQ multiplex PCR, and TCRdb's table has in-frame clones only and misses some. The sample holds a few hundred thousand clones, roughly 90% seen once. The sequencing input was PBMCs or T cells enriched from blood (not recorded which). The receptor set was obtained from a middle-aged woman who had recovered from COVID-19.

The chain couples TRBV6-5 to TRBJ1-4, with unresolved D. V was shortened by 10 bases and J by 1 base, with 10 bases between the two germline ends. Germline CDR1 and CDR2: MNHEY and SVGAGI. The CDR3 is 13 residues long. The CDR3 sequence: CATVRRTNEKLFF. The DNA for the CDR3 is TGTGCCACCGTGAGGAGAACTAATGAAAAACTGTTTTTT.

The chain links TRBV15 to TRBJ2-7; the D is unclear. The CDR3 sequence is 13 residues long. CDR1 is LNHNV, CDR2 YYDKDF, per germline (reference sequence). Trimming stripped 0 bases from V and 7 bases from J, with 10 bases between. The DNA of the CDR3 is TGTGCCACCAGCAGAGATATGTTGAGGGAGCAGTACTTC. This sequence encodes CATSRDMLREQYF.

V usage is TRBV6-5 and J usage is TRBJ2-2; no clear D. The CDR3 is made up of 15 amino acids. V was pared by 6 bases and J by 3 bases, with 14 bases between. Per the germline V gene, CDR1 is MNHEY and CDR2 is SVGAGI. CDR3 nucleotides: TGTGCCAGCAGCTATTCGGGTTCTTACACCGGGGAGCTGTTTTTT. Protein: CASSYSGSYTGELFF.

In DNA form, the CDR3 reads TGTGCCAGCAGTCCCCGTTCATATGTGGGCATTGAAAAACTGTTTTTT. It is translated as CASSPRSYVGIEKLFF. The rearrangement joins TRBV27 to TRBJ1-4; D is ambiguous. V lost 5 bases to trimming and J lost 7 bases, with 20 bases between them. This CDR3 comprises 16 residues. In germline, CDR1 is MNHEY, CDR2 SMNVEV (reference sequence).

The CDR3 is CASSSAGQGGTGELFF. The CDR3 region has the DNA TGCGCCAGCAGCTCAGCCGGACAGGGTGGTACCGGGGAGCTGTTTTTT. This chain links TRBV5-1 with TRBJ2-2; 8 bases align to TRBD1. This CDR3 spans 16 amino acids. Germline V lookup: CDR1 SGHRS, CDR2 YFSETQ. The J segment lost 5 bases and the V segment lost 3 bases, leaving 9 bases of the junction unmatched.

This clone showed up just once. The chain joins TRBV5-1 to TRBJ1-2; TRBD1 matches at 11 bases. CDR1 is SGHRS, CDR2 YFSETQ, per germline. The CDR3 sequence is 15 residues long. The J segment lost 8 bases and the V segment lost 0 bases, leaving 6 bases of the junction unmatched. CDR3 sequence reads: CASSLATGTGGGYTF. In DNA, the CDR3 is TGCGCCAGCAGCTTGGCCACCGGGACAGGGGGAGGCTACACCTTC.

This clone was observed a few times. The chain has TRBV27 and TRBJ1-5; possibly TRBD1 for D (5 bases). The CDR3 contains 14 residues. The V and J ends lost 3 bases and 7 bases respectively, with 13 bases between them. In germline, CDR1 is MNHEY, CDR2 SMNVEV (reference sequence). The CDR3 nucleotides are TGTGCCAGCAGTTTGCGGGACGTAGGACAGCCCCAGCATTTT. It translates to CASSLRDVGQPQHF.

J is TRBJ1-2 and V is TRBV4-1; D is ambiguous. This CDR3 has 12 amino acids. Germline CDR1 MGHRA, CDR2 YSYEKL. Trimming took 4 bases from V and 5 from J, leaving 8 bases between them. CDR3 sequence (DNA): TGCGCCAGCAGCCCCGGCGGGTATGGCTACACCTTC. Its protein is CASSPGGYGYTF.

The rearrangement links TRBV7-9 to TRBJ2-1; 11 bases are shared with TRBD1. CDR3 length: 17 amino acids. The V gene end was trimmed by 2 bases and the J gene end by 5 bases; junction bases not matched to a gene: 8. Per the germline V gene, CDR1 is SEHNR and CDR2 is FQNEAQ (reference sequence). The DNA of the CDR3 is TGTGCCAGCAGCTTAAAATTGGGGACAGGGGGTAACAATGAGCAGTTCTTC. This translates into CASSLKLGTGGNNEQFF.

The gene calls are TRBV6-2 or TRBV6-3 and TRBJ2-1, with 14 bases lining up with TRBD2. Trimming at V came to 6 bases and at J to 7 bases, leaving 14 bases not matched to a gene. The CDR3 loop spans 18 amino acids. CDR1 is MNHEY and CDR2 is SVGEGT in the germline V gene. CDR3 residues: CASSPGTSGRKYQNEQFF. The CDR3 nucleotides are TGTGCCAGCAGCCCCGGGACTAGCGGGAGAAAGTATCAGAATGAGCAGTTCTTC.

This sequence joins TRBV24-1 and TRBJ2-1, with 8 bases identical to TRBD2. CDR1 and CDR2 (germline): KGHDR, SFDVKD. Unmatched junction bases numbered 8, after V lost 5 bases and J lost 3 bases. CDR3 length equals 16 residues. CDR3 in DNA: TGTGCCACCAGTGCCCTGACTAGCGAAGACTACAATGAGCAGTTCTTC. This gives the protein CATSALTSEDYNEQFF.

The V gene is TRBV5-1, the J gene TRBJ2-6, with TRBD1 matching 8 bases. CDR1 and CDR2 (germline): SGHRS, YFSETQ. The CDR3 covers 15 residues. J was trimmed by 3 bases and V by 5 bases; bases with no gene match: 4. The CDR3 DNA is TGCGCCAGCAGATCAGGGGGCTATGGGGCCAACGTCCTGACTTTC. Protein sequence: CASRSGGYGANVLTF.

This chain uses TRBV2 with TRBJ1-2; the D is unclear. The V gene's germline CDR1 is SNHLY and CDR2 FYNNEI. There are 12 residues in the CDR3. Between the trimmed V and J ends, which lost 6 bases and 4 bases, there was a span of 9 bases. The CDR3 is CASRDNSYGYTF. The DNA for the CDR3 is TGTGCCAGCAGAGACAACAGCTATGGCTACACCTTC. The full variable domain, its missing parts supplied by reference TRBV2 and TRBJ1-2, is EPEVTQTPSHQVTQMGQEVILRCVPISNHLYFYWYRQILGQKVEFLVSFYNNEISEKSEIFDDQFSVERPDGSNFTLKIRSTKLEDSAMYFCASRDNSYGYTFGSGTRLTVV.

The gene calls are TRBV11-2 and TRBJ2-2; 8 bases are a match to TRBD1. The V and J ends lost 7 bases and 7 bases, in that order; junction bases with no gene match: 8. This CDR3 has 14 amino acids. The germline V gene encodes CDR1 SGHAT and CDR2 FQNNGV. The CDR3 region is CASIWTGWGGELFF. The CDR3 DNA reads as TGTGCCAGCATCTGGACAGGGTGGGGCGGGGAGCTGTTTTTT.

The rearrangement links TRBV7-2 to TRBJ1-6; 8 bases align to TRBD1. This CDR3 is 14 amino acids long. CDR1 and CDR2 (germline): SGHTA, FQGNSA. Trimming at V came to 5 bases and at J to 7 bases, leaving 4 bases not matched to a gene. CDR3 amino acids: CASSTRGPNSPLHF. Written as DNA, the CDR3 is TGTGCCAGCAGCACCAGGGGGCCCAATTCACCCCTCCACTTT.

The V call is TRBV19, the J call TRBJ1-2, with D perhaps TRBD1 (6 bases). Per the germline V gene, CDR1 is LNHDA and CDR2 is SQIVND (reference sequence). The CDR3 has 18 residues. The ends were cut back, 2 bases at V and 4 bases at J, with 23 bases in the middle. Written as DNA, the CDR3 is TGTGCCAGTAGTATAAAACGCCCAGACAGGAGGTACATCTATGGCTACACCTTC. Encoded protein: CASSIKRPDRRYIYGYTF.

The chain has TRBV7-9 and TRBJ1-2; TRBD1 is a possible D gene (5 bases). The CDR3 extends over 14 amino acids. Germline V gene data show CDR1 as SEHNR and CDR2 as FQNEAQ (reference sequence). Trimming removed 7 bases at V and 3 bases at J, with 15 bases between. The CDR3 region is CASTHIGDYYGYTF. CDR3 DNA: TGTGCCAGCACCCACATAGGGGACTACTATGGCTACACCTTC.

DNA of the CDR3: TGTGCCAGTTACAGGGGGGTCTATGGCTACACCTTC. The encoded protein is CASYRGVYGYTF. The chain is built from TRBV12-3 or TRBV12-4 and TRBJ1-2, with 8 bases aligning to TRBD1. The V and J ends lost 9 bases and 4 bases, in that order; junction bases with no gene match: 4. This CDR3 has 12 residues.

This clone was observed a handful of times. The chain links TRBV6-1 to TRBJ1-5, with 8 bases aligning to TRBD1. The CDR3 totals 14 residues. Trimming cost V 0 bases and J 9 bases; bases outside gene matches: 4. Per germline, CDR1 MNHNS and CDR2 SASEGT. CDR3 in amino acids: CASSEAYGTGPQHF. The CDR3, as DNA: TGTGCCAGCAGTGAAGCTTATGGGACAGGGCCCCAGCATTTT.

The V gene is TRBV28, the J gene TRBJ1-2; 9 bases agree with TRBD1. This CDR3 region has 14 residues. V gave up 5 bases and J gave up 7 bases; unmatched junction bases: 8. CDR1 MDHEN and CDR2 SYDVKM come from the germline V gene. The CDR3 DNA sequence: TGTGCCAGCAGTCAACGGGACAGGGTGGGTGGCTACACCTTC. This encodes CASSQRDRVGGYTF.

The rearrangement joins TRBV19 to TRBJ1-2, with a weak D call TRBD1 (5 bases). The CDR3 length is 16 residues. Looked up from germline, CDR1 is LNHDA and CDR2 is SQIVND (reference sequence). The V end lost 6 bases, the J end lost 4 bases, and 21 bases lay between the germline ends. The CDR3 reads CASSLTELSNIYGYTF. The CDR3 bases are TGTGCCAGTAGCCTGACAGAACTCTCAAACATCTATGGCTACACCTTC.

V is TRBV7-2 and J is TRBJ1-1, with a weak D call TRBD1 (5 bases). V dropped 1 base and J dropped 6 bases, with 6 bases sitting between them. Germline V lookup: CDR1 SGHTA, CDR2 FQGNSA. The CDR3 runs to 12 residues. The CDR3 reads CASSLVTAEAFF. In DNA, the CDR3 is TGTGCCAGCAGCTTAGTGACAGCTGAAGCTTTCTTT.

The DNA for the CDR3 is TGTGCCAGCAGCTTCCCTCCGGTCAATGAGCAGTTCTTC. Translated: CASSFPPVNEQFF. This chain links TRBV7-2 with TRBJ2-1; D is ambiguous. Germline CDR1 is SGHTA and CDR2 is FQGNSA. This CDR3 is 13 amino acids long. V was shortened by 3 bases and J by 6 bases, with 9 bases between the two germline ends.

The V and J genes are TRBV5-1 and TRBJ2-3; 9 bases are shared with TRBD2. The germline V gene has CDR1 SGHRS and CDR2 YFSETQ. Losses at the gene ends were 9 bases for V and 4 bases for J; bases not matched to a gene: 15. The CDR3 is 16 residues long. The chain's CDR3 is CATGPGPSGTADTQYF. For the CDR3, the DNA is TGCGCCACCGGACCGGGCCCTAGCGGGACAGCAGATACGCAGTATTTT.

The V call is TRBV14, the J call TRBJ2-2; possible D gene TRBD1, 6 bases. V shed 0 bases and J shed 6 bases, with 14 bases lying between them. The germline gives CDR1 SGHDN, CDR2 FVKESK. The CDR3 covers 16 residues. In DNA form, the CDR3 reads TGTGCCAGCAGCCAAGATCTGCTGGGGGCCGCCGGGGAGCTGTTTTTT. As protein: CASSQDLLGAAGELFF.